These T cell receptor beta chains were read from a single sample in a study of T cell changes during pregnancy in multiple sclerosis. The method was immunoSEQ multiplex PCR; TCRdb's version includes in-frame clones alone and lacks a portion of them. In the table there are roughly 110,000 clones, less than 95% of which are singletons. Sequencing was performed on peripheral blood, taken after pregnancy. The receptors originated from a female donor with multiple sclerosis, enrolled in a pregnancy study. CDR3s include the opening cysteine and the closing phenylalanine or tryptophan. D genes are given only for firm matches. Expanded clones get a size class; other rows say once, few or many, or leave the size out.

D gene | J gene | clone size | V gene | CDR3 DNA | CDR3 protein
TRBD2 | TRBJ2-3 | - | TRBV18 | TGTGCCAGCTCACCAGTGTCGGGGGGGCTGGCAGATACGCAGTATTTT | CASSPVSGGLADTQYF
TRBD1 | TRBJ1-4 | - | TRBV9 | TGTGCCAGCAGCGCGGGACAGGGGAACGAAAAACTGTTTTTT | CASSAGQGNEKLFF
TRBD1 | TRBJ2-2 | - | TRBV5-1 | TGCGCCAGCAGCTATGGACAGGGATCCACCGGGGAGCTGTTTTTT | CASSYGQGSTGELFF
- | TRBJ2-1 | - | TRBV30 | TGTGCCTGGAGTGTACTAGAGGATGAGCAGTTCTTC | CAWSVLEDEQFF
- | TRBJ2-2 | - | TRBV10-2 | TGCGCCAGCAGTGTCGTTCGGGGAAACACCGGGGAGCTGTTTTTT | CASSVVRGNTGELFF
TRBD1 | TRBJ2-2 | - | TRBV6-5 | TGTGCCACCGGGGACAGGGGGGCGACCGGGGAGCTGTTTTTT | CATGDRGATGELFF
- | TRBJ2-2 | once | TRBV9 | TGTGCCAGCAGCCCCCGACAGGAGTTAAACACCGGGGAGCTGTTTTTT | CASSPRQELNTGELFF
TRBD1 | TRBJ1-2 | few | TRBV19 | TGTGCCAGTAGTATAGATGGGGGACAGACAAACTATGGCTACACCTTC | CASSIDGGQTNYGYTF
- | TRBJ2-5 | - | TRBV7-2 | TGTGCCAGCAGCTTAGGAGCAGGGGAAGGAGAGACCCAGTACTTC | CASSLGAGEGETQYF
TRBD1 | TRBJ1-1 | few | TRBV6-1 | TGTGCCAGCAGGGAGACAGGGCGTCGGACTGAAGCTTTCTTT | CASRETGRRTEAFF
- | TRBJ1-2 | - | TRBV30 | TGTGCCTGGATCTTACGGGGAGGTGGTGGCTACACCTTC | CAWILRGGGGYTF
TRBD1 | TRBJ1-1 | - | TRBV6-1 | TGTGCCAGCAGTGCCCTCGACAGGGGGACTGAAGCTTTCTTT | CASSALDRGTEAFF
TRBD2 | TRBJ2-1 | - | TRBV27 | TGTGCCAGCAGTCCAGGACTAGGGAGGGCATATGAGCAGTTCTTC | CASSPGLGRAYEQFF
- | TRBJ2-7 | - | TRBV7-2 | TGTGCCAGCAGCACAGGACCTACCTACGAGCAGTACTTC | CASSTGPTYEQYF
- | TRBJ1-4 | - | TRBV5-1 | TGCGCCAGCAGCTTGGGTCCGGGGATGGGGGAAAAACTGTTTTTT | CASSLGPGMGEKLFF
- | TRBJ1-2 | - | TRBV7-3 | TGTGCCAGCGCGAGGGCGGGGCGTGACTATGGCTACACCTTC | CASARAGRDYGYTF
- | TRBJ1-6 | - | TRBV11-2 | TGTGCCAGCAGCTTTACAGGTTCACCCCTCCACTTT | CASSFTGSPLHF
- | TRBJ2-3 | - | TRBV4-2 | TGTGCCAGCAGCCAAGAAGCTGGCACAGATACGCAGTATTTT | CASSQEAGTDTQYF
- | TRBJ1-1 | few | TRBV9 | TGTGCCAGCAGCGTAGGGCAGGGCACTGAAGCTTTCTTT | CASSVGQGTEAFF
TRBD2 | TRBJ2-1 | - | TRBV7-2 | TGTGCCACCGGGACTAGCGGGAGCTCCTACAATGAGCAGTTCTTC | CATGTSGSSYNEQFF
- | TRBJ1-2 | - | TRBV7-3 | TGTGCCAGCAGCGGAGGGGCGGAAGGCTACACCTTC | CASSGGAEGYTF
- | TRBJ1-2 | - | TRBV5-4 | TGTGCCAGCAGCTTGGGCAGGAGGAACTATGGCTACACCTTC | CASSLGRRNYGYTF
TRBD1 | TRBJ1-2 | - | TRBV28 | TGTGCCAGCAGTCCCAAGACAGGGTCCTTCTATGGCTACACCTTC | CASSPKTGSFYGYTF
TRBD1 | TRBJ2-4 | - | TRBV28 | TGTGCCAGCAGTATATTGACAGGGGGCAAGTCCAAAAACATTCAGTACTTC | CASSILTGGKSKNIQYF
- | TRBJ2-3 | - | TRBV18 | TGTGCCAGCTCGCTCGATCCGGGATTTACAGATACGCAGTATTTT | CASSLDPGFTDTQYF
- | TRBJ1-4 | - | TRBV11-3 | TGTGCCAGCAGCTTAGAGGGGCAGGATGAAAAACTGTTTTTT | CASSLEGQDEKLFF
- | TRBJ2-5 | - | TRBV4-1 | TGCGCCAGCAGCCCAATTACTAGCCGAGAGACCCAGTACTTC | CASSPITSRETQYF
- | TRBJ2-7 | few | TRBV6-5 | TGTGCCACCGGGACAACCTACGAGCAGTACTTC | CATGTTYEQYF
- | TRBJ2-3 | - | TRBV11-1 | TGTGCCAGCAGCTCTTTTCGGACAGACACAGATACGCAGTATTTT | CASSSFRTDTDTQYF
TRBD2 | TRBJ2-1 | - | TRBV30 | TGTGCCTGGAGTATGGGACTAGCCCACAATGAGCAGTTCTTC | CAWSMGLAHNEQFF
TRBD1 | TRBJ1-1 | - | TRBV5-1 | TGCGCCAGCAGCTGGGGGGGACAGGGGGCTTCTGAAGCTTTCTTT | CASSWGGQGASEAFF
- | TRBJ1-1 | - | TRBV5-6 | TGTGCCAGCAGCTGGGATCTCGGAGCGGACACTGAAGCTTTCTTT | CASSWDLGADTEAFF
TRBD2 | TRBJ2-7 | once | TRBV6-1 | TGTGCCAGCAGTCAGCGGGAGTGGGCCGAGCAGTACTTC | CASSQREWAEQYF
TRBD2 | TRBJ2-1 | - | TRBV4-1 | TGCGCCAGCAGCCAAGGACTAGCGGGGGGGCCGTACAATGAGCAGTTCTTC | CASSQGLAGGPYNEQFF
TRBD1 | TRBJ2-7 | - | TRBV7-9 | TGTGCCAGCAGTCTCCTTGGACAGGACGAGTGGTACTTC | CASSLLGQDEWYF
- | TRBJ1-1 | - | TRBV5-1 | TGCGCCAGCAGCTTGGCCGGGAACACTGAAGCTTTCTTT | CASSLAGNTEAFF
- | TRBJ1-1 | - | TRBV29-1 | TGCAGCGTTTTGGGGGGAACATTACTTGGTGAAGCTTTCTTT | CSVLGGTLLGEAFF
- | TRBJ1-4 | - | TRBV7-8 | TGTGCCAGCAGCTTATCACTCCTTAATGAAAAACTGTTTTTT | CASSLSLLNEKLFF
TRBD1 | TRBJ2-7 | - | TRBV19 | TGTGCCAGTAGTAGGGACAGCTCCTCCTACGAGCAGTACTTC | CASSRDSSSYEQYF
- | TRBJ1-2 | - | TRBV5-1 | TGCGCCAGCAGCCCCCCGACGGGGAACTATGGCTACACCTTC | CASSPPTGNYGYTF
- | TRBJ2-3 | - | TRBV7-9 | TGTGCCAGCAGCTTAGCTGGGCGTCGCACAGATACGCAGTATTTT | CASSLAGRRTDTQYF
TRBD2 | TRBJ2-3 | once | TRBV10-3 | TGTGCCATCAGTACCTCTAGCGGGGACACAGATACGCAGTATTTT | CAISTSSGDTDTQYF
TRBD2 | TRBJ2-5 | - | TRBV10-3 | TGTGCCATCAGCCCCGGGACTAGCGGGGGGACGTACCAAGAGACCCAGTACTTC | CAISPGTSGGTYQETQYF
- | TRBJ1-1 | - | TRBV19 | TGTGCCAGTACCCCCAGGGGTGACACTGAAGCTTTCTTT | CASTPRGDTEAFF
- | TRBJ1-2 | once | TRBV4-2 | TGTACCAGCAGCCAAGTGTTTCGCAAATCAGGGGACTATGGCTACACCTTC | CTSSQVFRKSGDYGYTF
- | TRBJ2-1 | - | TRBV5-1 | TGCGCCAGCAGCCCGGCGGGCCTCTCCTACAATGAGCAGTTCTTC | CASSPAGLSYNEQFF